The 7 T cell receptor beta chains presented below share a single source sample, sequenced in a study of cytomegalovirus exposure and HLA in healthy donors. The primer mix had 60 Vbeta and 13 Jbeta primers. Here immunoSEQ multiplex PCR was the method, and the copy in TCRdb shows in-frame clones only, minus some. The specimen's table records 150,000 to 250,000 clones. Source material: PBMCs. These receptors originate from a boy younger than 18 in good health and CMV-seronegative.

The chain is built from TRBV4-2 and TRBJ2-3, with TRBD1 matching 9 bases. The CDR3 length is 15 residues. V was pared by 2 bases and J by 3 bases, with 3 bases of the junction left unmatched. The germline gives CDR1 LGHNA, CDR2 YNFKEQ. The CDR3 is CASSQNGQGTDTQYF. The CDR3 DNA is TGTGCCAGCAGCCAAAATGGACAGGGGACAGATACGCAGTATTTT.

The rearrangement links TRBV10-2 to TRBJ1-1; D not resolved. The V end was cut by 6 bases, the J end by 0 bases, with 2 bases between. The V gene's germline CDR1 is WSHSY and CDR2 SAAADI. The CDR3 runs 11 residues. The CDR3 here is CASSVNTEAFF. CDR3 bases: TGCGCCAGCAGCGTGAACACTGAAGCTTTCTTT.

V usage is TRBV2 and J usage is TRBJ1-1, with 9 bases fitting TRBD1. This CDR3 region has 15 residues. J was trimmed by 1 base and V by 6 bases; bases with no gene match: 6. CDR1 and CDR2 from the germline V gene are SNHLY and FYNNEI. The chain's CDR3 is CASRGRTGANTEAFF. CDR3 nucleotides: TGTGCCAGCAGGGGCCGGACAGGGGCGAACACTGAAGCTTTCTTT.

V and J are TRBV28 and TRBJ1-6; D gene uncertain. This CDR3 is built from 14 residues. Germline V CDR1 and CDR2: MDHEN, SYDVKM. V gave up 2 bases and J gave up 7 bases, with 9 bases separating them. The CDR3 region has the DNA TGTGCCAGCAGTTTAGTTGTCAGAAATTCACCCCTCCACTTT. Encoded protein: CASSLVVRNSPLHF.

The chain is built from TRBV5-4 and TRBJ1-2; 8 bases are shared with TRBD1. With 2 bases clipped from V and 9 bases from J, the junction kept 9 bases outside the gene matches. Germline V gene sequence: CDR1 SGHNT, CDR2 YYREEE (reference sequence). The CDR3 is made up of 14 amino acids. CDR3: CASSFGQGGSSYTF. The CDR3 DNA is TGTGCCAGCAGCTTCGGACAGGGTGGTAGTAGCTACACCTTC.

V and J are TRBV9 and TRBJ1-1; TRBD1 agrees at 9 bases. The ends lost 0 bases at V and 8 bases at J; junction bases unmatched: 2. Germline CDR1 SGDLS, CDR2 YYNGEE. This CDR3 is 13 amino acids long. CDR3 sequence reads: CASSVEGQGEAFF. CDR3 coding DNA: TGTGCCAGCAGCGTAGAAGGACAGGGGGAAGCTTTCTTT.

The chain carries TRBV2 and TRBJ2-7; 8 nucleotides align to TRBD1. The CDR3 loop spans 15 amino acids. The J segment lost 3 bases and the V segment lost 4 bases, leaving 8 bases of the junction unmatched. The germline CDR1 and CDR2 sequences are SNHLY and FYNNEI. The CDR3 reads CASSGDRSLIYEQYF. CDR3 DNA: TGTGCCAGCAGTGGGGACAGGTCCCTCATCTACGAGCAGTACTTC.